The 9 T cell receptor beta chains in this list originate from one sample, sequenced in a study of shared clonotypes between healthy human individuals. The protocol was immunoSEQ multiplex PCR, while the TCRdb copy is restricted to in-frame clones and leaves out a portion. The table records 560,000 or so clones, around 96% of them present only once. Naive CD8 cells lacked CD45RO, underwent positive selection for CCR7 and left out terminally differentiated effector memory CD45RA+ cells. The sample comprised naive CD8+ T cells sorted from blood. The receptor source for this set is a woman aged 30 to 39 in good health.

The chain recombines TRBV27 with TRBJ2-1; 9 positions agree with TRBD1. The trim removed 7 bases at V and 6 bases at J, leaving 10 bases unmatched. The CDR3 is 15 residues long. The germline CDR1 and CDR2 sequences are MNHEY and SMNVEV (reference sequence). The CDR3 reads CASTDRDRVSNEQFF. CDR3 DNA sequence: TGTGCCAGCACTGACCGGGACAGGGTTTCCAATGAGCAGTTCTTC.

This rearrangement joins TRBV2 to TRBJ2-1; D unclear. CDR1 and CDR2 (germline): SNHLY, FYNNEI. The V end lost 8 bases, the J end lost 6 bases, and 11 bases lay between the germline ends. The CDR3 length is 12 residues. This chain's CDR3 is CASPGPVNEQFF. The DNA for the CDR3 is TGTGCCAGCCCCGGACCAGTCAATGAGCAGTTCTTC. The full variable domain, its missing parts supplied by reference TRBV2 and TRBJ2-1, is EPEVTQTPSHQVTQMGQEVILRCVPISNHLYFYWYRQILGQKVEFLVSFYNNEISEKSEIFDDQFSVERPDGSNFTLKIRSTKLEDSAMYFCASPGPVNEQFFGPGTRLTVL.

This clone was seen a single time. The rearrangement links TRBV7-9 to TRBJ2-7; D not resolved. The ends were cut back, 2 bases at V and 5 bases at J, with 7 bases in the middle. This CDR3 contains 12 residues. Germline V lookup: CDR1 SEHNR, CDR2 FQNEAQ (reference sequence). The CDR3 loop is CASSLTYDEQYF. Written as DNA, the CDR3 is TGTGCCAGCAGCTTAACCTATGACGAGCAGTACTTC.

The CDR3 reads CASSLTSDTEAFF. CDR3 in DNA: TGTGCCAGCAGTTTGACCTCCGACACTGAAGCTTTCTTT. The V and J genes are TRBV28 and TRBJ1-1; no clear D gene. This CDR3 is 13 amino acids long. Germline values: CDR1 MDHEN, CDR2 SYDVKM. Trimming removed 3 bases from V and 3 bases from J, with 8 bases in between.

The chain couples TRBV28 to TRBJ2-3, with TRBD2 as a possible D gene (5 bases). The CDR3 spans 14 residues. Germline CDR1 MDHEN, CDR2 SYDVKM. V lost 3 bases, J lost 3 bases, and 10 bases lay in between. As DNA, the CDR3 is TGTGCCAGCAGTTTGGCGGAGGAGACAGATACGCAGTATTTT. It specifies CASSLAEETDTQYF.

The chain is built from TRBV2 and TRBJ1-4; TRBD1 aligns across 8 bases. In germline, CDR1 is SNHLY, CDR2 FYNNEI. The CDR3 sequence is 14 residues long. V trimming: 5 bases; J trimming: 4 bases; junction bases outside the gene matches: 3. The CDR3 bases are TGTGCCAGCAGTTGGACAGGGATTAATGAAAAACTGTTTTTT. Translating it yields CASSWTGINEKLFF.

This chain uses TRBV7-6 with TRBJ2-2, with a possible D match to TRBD2 (6 bases). V lost 0 bases, J lost 0 bases, and 14 bases lay in between. The CDR3 is made up of 18 amino acids. Germline V gene sequence: CDR1 SGHVS, CDR2 FNYEAQ. In DNA form, the CDR3 reads TGTGCCAGCAGCTTAGCTTCAGGGATAGCGGCGAACACCGGGGAGCTGTTTTTT. Its protein is CASSLASGIAANTGELFF.

The V and J genes are TRBV10-3 and TRBJ2-7; weak D call: TRBD2 (5 bases). The V and J ends lost 0 bases and 3 bases respectively, with 12 bases between them. The CDR3 totals 15 residues. Germline V gene data show CDR1 as ENHRY and CDR2 as SYGVKD. CDR3 residues: CAISESEVPGYEQYF. CDR3 DNA: TGTGCCATCAGTGAGTCGGAGGTGCCGGGCTACGAGCAGTACTTC.

This sequence joins TRBV11-2 and TRBJ2-1; TRBD2 aligns across 11 bases. Germline V gives CDR1 SGHAT, CDR2 FQNNGV. The length of the CDR3 is 14 residues. V lost 1 base to trimming and J lost 14 bases; unmatched junction nucleotides: 7. This CDR3 is CASSLGLAGSFEFF. Here the CDR3 DNA reads TGTGCCAGCAGCTTAGGACTAGCGGGGTCTTTTGAGTTCTTC.